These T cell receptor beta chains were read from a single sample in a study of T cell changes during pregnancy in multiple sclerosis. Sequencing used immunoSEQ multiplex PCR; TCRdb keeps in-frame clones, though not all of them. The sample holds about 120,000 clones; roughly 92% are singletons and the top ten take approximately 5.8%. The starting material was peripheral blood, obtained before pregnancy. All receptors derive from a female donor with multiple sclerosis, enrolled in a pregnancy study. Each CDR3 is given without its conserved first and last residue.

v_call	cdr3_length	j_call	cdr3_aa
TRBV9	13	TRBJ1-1	ASSVEGGMNTEAF
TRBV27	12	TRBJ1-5	ASSFRGPGQPQH
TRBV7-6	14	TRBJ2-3	ASSPRTGGRTDTQY
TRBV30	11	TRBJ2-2	AWSARVAGELF
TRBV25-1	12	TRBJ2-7	ASSESGYSYEQY
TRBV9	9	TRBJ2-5	ASSRDSAQY
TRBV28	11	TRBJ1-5	ASSLGLAQPQH
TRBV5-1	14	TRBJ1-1	ASSLRQGAMNTEAF
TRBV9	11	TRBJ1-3	ASSVATGNTIY
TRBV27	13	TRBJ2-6	ASTYDRPGANVLT
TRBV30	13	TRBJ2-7	AWSKGTGDFNEQY
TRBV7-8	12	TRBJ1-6	ASSQREGNSPLH
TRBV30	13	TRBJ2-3	AWGRERLSTDTQY
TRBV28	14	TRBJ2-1	ASSGTGRNSYNEQF
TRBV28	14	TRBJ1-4	ASSPPYREVGEKLF
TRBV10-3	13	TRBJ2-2	AISVAGPNTGELF
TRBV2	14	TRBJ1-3	ASSSYSTSAGNTIY
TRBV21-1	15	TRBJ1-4	ASSNGQLVATNEKLF
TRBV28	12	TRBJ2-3	ATTGGVKTDTQY
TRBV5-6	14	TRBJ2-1	ASSSFTGYSGNEQF
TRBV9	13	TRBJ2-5	ASSVGLAGGETQY
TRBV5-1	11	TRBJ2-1	ASRFDRVNEQF
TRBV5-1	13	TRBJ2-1	ASSLVGQGSNEQF
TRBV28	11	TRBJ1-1	ASSQATIKGAF
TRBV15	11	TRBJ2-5	ATSIGGGETQY
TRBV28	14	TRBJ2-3	ASSLYLAGSTDTQY
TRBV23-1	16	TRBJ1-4	ASTHPGQGKSWGEKLF
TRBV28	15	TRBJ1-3	ASSFSRFQGPGNTIY
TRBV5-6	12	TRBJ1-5	ASSLRGSGQPQH
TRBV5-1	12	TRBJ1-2	ASSLDGSNYGYT
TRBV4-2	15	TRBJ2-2	ASSQDPRGARTGELF
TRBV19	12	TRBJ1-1	ASSRHRENTEAF
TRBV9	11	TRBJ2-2	ASSDQMAGELF
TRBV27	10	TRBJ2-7	ASSLWAREQY
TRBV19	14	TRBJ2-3	ASSQGTSGVGGTQY
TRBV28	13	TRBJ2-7	ASSPTSGRPYEQY
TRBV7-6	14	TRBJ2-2	ASSPLPTGNTGELF
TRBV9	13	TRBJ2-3	ASSFSRAGTDTQY
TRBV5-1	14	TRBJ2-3	ASSIPLARHTDTQY
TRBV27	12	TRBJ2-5	ASSRLAGGETQY
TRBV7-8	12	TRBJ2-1	ASSLSGGAYEQF
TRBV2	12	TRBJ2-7	ASSLAGAASGQY
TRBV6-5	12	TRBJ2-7	ASQPGTGSYEQY
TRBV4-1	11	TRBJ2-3	ASSQEAPDTQY
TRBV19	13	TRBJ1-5	ASRGGQGAWQPQH
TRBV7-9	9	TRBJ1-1	ASSLGLAAF
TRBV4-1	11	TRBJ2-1	ASSVGVYNEQF
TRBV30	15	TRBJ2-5	AWSGRRTSGGQETQY
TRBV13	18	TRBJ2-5	ASSLPGRQGEKNSQETQY
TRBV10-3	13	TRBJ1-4	AISSGQGKSEKLF
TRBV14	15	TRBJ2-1	ASSLTFLAGGRNEQF
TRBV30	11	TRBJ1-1	AWTGRRNTEAF
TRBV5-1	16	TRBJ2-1	ASSLAGLAGTDYNEQF
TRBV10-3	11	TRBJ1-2	AISVQGSNGYT
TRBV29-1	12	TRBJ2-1	SVEPRDITGEQF
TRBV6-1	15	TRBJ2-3	ASSDLYSGRSTDTQY
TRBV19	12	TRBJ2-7	ASSSGQGAGEQY
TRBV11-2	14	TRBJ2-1	ASSPIAGGPGNEQF
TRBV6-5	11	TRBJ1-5	ASSHRANQPQH